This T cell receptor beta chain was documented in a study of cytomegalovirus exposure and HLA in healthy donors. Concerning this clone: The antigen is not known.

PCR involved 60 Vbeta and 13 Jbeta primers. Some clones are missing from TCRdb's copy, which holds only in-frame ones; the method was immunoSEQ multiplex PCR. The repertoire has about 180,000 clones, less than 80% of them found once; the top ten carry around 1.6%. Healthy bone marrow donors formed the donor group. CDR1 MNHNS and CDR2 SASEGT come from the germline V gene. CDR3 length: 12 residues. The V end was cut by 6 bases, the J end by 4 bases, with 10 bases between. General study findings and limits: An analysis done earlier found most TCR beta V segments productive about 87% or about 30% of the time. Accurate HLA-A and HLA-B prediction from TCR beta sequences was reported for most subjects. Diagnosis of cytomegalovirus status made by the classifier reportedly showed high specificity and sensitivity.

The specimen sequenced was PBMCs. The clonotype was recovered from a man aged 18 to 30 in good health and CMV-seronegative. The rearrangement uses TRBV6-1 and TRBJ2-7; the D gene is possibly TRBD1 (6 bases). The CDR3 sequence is CASRKQGYEQYF. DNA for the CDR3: TGTGCCAGCAGGAAACAGGGATACGAGCAGTACTTC.